This record concerns one TCR beta chain sequence. The antigen is unknown. These data belong to a study of T cells in Graves' hyperthyroidism and ophthalmopathy. Overall study findings and caveats: Blood also held most thyroid clonotypes expanded beyond 0.001. Ophthalmopathy, which appeared later, was predicted by the model a median roughly 6.5 months before onset.

V shed 6 bases and J 1 base; nucleotides not matched to a gene: 5. From germline, CDR1 is MNHEY and CDR2 SMNVEV (reference sequence). The CDR3 length is 15 residues. Template material for amplifying TCR beta CDR3 regions consisted of RNA transcripts. First-round RT-PCR targeting the TCR CDR3 was performed with the HTBI primer set. TCRdb passed the multiplex PCR reads through MiXCR, listing each CDR3 protein once. Of 350,000 or so distinct CDR3 sequences in the sample, 15% to 20% are singletons; the top ten hold 45% to 50%. The sequenced sample was blood. V and J are TRBV27 and TRBJ2-2, with 7 bases matching TRBD1. The TCR comes from a woman aged 50 to 60 with Graves' hyperthyroidism. The CDR3 is CASSRGQLNTGELFF. CDR3 DNA sequence: TGTGCCAGCAGCCGGGGACAGCTGAACACCGGGGAGCTGTTTTTT.